This T cell receptor beta chain was captured by sequencing in a study of T cells after yellow fever vaccination. Using its own MiXCR run on the 5' RACE reads, TCRdb lists one record per CDR3 protein. Among about 580,000 distinct CDR3 sequences, roughly a sixth were seen once, and the ten largest hold roughly a sixth. V shed 0 bases and J 5 bases; nucleotides not matched to a gene: 7. The CDR3 spans 17 residues. Germline-derived CDR1 and CDR2 are SGHDN and FVKESK. This clonotype has just a few counts. This clonotype was obtained from a man younger than 30 who received the YFV17D yellow fever vaccine. The specimen comprised PBMCs, sampled around 5 days after the first yellow fever vaccination. The J gene is TRBJ2-3, the V gene TRBV14; 11 nucleotides align to TRBD1. The CDR3 nucleotides are TGTGCCAGCAGCCAAGAGGCAGGACAGGGGGCGAGAGATACGCAGTATTTT. Protein sequence: CASSQEAGQGARDTQYF.